The clone carrying this T cell receptor beta chain was observed a handful of times. This sample was taken from a study of T cells after yellow fever vaccination. This CDR3 has 13 residues. V was trimmed by 3 bases and J by 3 bases, leaving 4 bases between them. Germline V CDR1 and CDR2: KGHDR, SFDVKD. MiXCR, applied by TCRdb to the 5' RACE reads, yields one record per CDR3 protein. The sample has nearly 550,000 distinct CDR3 sequences, 19% seen once. This sequence joins TRBV24-1 and TRBJ2-2; D remains ambiguous. The sample here was PBMCs, taken 15 days after the yellow fever booster vaccination. This TCR was recovered from a man in his thirties or forties who received the YFV17D yellow fever vaccine. The CDR3 loop is CATSDPYTGELFF. The CDR3, as DNA: TGTGCCACCAGTGATCCCTACACCGGGGAGCTGTTTTTT.